The 27 T cell receptor beta chains reported below all come from one sample, sequenced in a study of T-cell memory formation after mild COVID-19. Via MiXCR, TCRdb re-called the 5' RACE reads, giving one row per CDR3 protein. Among 350,000 or so distinct CDR3 sequences listed, under 25% were seen once. Source material: PBMCs or a T cell subset sorted from them (not recorded which). Receptors originate from an adult woman who had mild COVID-19 (a few samples of this study predate the infection). Cell type and time point are not known.

The chain couples TRBV24-1 to TRBJ2-5; the match to TRBD2 covers 7 bases. The CDR3 length is 14 residues. The germline gives CDR1 KGHDR, CDR2 SFDVKD. V shed 5 bases and J 3 bases; nucleotides not matched to a gene: 5. The CDR3 spells CATSAWGREETQYF. DNA for the CDR3: TGTGCCACCAGTGCCTGGGGGAGGGAAGAGACCCAGTACTTC.

This clonotype came up a few times. The chain is built from TRBV15 and TRBJ1-2; no firm D call. Trimming shortened V by 0 bases and J by 2 bases, and 4 bases separated the two germline ends. The CDR3 runs to 13 residues. Germline lookup yields CDR1 LNHNV and CDR2 YYDKDF (reference sequence). CDR3 nucleotides: TGTGCCACCAGCAGAGACTTGAACTATGGCTACACCTTC. It specifies CATSRDLNYGYTF.

This clonotype was observed a few times. The chain links TRBV12-3 or TRBV12-4 to TRBJ1-2; 8 nucleotides agree with TRBD1. J was trimmed by 4 bases and V by 4 bases; bases with no gene match: 5. The CDR3 covers 14 residues. The CDR3 loop is CASSYSQGGYGYTF. As DNA, the CDR3 is TGTGCCAGCAGTTATTCACAGGGGGGCTATGGCTACACCTTC.

The chain recombines TRBV27 with TRBJ2-6; D may be TRBD1 (6 bases). Trimming removed 3 bases at V and 2 bases at J, with 11 bases between. Germline V lookup: CDR1 MNHEY, CDR2 SMNVEV (reference sequence). This CDR3 is 16 amino acids long. The CDR3 DNA reads TGTGCCAGCAGTTTTCGGCAGGGGCCTGGGGCCAACGTCCTGACTTTC. Amino acid sequence: CASSFRQGPGANVLTF.

This clonotype was picked up a small number of times. This chain joins TRBV10-3 and TRBJ2-1; D is possibly TRBD2 (5 bases). Germline V lookup: CDR1 ENHRY, CDR2 SYGVKD. The V gene lost 0 bases and the J gene lost 12 bases, with 24 bases spanning the gap. This CDR3 spans 17 amino acids. The CDR3 DNA reads TGTGCCATCAGTGAGTCCCCAAGCCGGCCAGGCAGGAGCGGGCAGTTCTTC. Amino acids: CAISESPSRPGRSGQFF.

V usage is TRBV11-2 and J usage is TRBJ2-3; 8 bases map to TRBD2. The trim removed 5 bases at V and 3 bases at J, leaving 13 bases unmatched. Germline V CDR1 and CDR2: SGHAT, FQNNGV. The CDR3 has 17 amino acids. In DNA form, the CDR3 reads TGTGCCAGCAGCGAACGCGCGGGAGGTATTTTAACAGATACGCAGTATTTT. Translation: CASSERAGGILTDTQYF.

This clonotype was counted a few times. The rearrangement uses TRBV4-1 and TRBJ1-4; the D is unclear. Per germline, CDR1 MGHRA and CDR2 YSYEKL. Trimming pared 2 bases from V and 6 bases from J, leaving 4 bases between. The CDR3 contains 12 residues. The CDR3 protein is CASSQLYEKLFF. The CDR3 nucleotides read TGCGCCAGCAGCCAACTTTATGAAAAACTGTTTTTT.

In its sample, this clonotype was seen many times. The rearrangement links TRBV25-1 to TRBJ2-7, with D unresolved. The CDR3 consists of 9 residues. The germline gives CDR1 MGHDK, CDR2 SYGVNS. V was trimmed by 4 bases and J by 7 bases, leaving 2 bases between them. The CDR3 spells CASSGEQYF. In nucleotides, the CDR3 is TGTGCCAGCAGTGGAGAGCAGTACTTC.

This chain uses TRBV25-1 with TRBJ2-3; tentatively, D is TRBD2 (6 bases). The CDR3 extends over 13 amino acids. Germline V gene data show CDR1 as MGHDK and CDR2 as SYGVNS. V dropped 10 bases and J dropped 6 bases, with 17 bases sitting between them. In DNA, the CDR3 is TGTGCCACCTCGGAGGGGCGGCGGGATACGCAGTATTTT. Residues: CATSEGRRDTQYF.

The chain links TRBV3-1 to TRBJ2-3, with D perhaps being TRBD1 or TRBD2 (5 bases each). Germline CDR1 reads LGHDT; CDR2 reads YNNKEL (reference sequence). Deletions cut 0 bases from V and 1 base from J, with 14 bases between. CDR3 length equals 17 residues. CDR3 nucleotide sequence: TGTGCCAGCAGCCAAGATGAGGGGCGGGCCCGCACAGATACGCAGTATTTT. It codes for CASSQDEGRARTDTQYF.

This clonotype was observed a handful of times. CDR3 in amino acids: CASSGDIKNIQYF. The CDR3 bases are TGTGCCAGCAGCGGGGACATCAAAAACATTCAGTACTTC. The chain is built from TRBV11-3 and TRBJ2-4; TRBD1 might be the D (6 bases). Germline V gene sequence: CDR1 SGHNT, CDR2 YENEEA. The CDR3 sequence is 13 residues long. The V gene lost 5 bases and the J gene lost 3 bases, with 8 bases spanning the gap. Combining the CDR3 with reference TRBV11-3 and TRBJ2-4 gives the whole variable domain EAGVVQSPRYKIIEKKQPVAFWCNPISGHNTLYWYLQNLGQGPELLIRYENEEAVDDSQLPKDRFSAERLKGVDSTLKIQPAELGDSAVYLCASSGDIKNIQYFGAGTRLSVL.

The rearrangement uses TRBV2 and TRBJ2-1; D is tentatively TRBD1 or TRBD2 (5 bases each). Germline assignment: CDR1 SNHLY and CDR2 FYNNEI. The CDR3 length is 14 residues. The ends were cut back, 7 bases at V and 10 bases at J, with 20 bases in the middle. Here the CDR3 reads CASTLGVLRGEQFF. For the CDR3, the DNA is TGTGCCAGCACCCTGGGGGTTTTACGAGGCGAGCAGTTCTTC.

This clonotype appeared a few times. This chain uses TRBV4-2 with TRBJ2-5, with TRBD1 matching over 9 bases. The germline V gene encodes CDR1 LGHNA and CDR2 YNFKEQ. The V segment lost 3 bases and the J segment 5 bases; nucleotides outside the gene matches: 7. The CDR3 has 15 residues. CDR3 DNA: TGTGCCAGCAGCCACGGACAGGGGAGGTGGGAGACCCAGTACTTC. It is translated as CASSHGQGRWETQYF.

This clonotype has just a few counts. This sequence joins TRBV7-2 and TRBJ2-3, with TRBD2 matching 7 bases. V dropped 5 bases and J dropped 1; count of bases not matched to a gene: 6. Germline V CDR1 and CDR2: SGHTA, FQGNSA. The CDR3 is 15 amino acids. The CDR3 region is CASSAGGRRTDTQYF. The CDR3 nucleotides read TGTGCCAGCAGCGCGGGCGGGAGACGCACAGATACGCAGTATTTT.

This clonotype is labeled medium-sized. V and J are TRBV20-1 and TRBJ1-5; a possible D gene is TRBD1 (6 bases). The CDR3 has 16 amino acids. V was pared by 3 bases and J by 0 bases, with 15 bases between. Germline lookup yields CDR1 DFQATT and CDR2 SNEGSKA (reference sequence). This CDR3 is CSARSRGVYSNQPQHF. As DNA, the CDR3 is TGCAGTGCTAGGTCCAGGGGAGTTTATAGCAATCAGCCCCAGCATTTT.

This clonotype was seen ten or more times. The chain joins TRBV20-1 to TRBJ2-7, with D hard to call. CDR3 length: 14 residues. Trimming pared 6 bases from V and 5 bases from J, leaving 20 bases between. Per germline, CDR1 DFQATT and CDR2 SNEGSKA (reference sequence). CDR3 sequence (DNA): TGCAGTGCCACCCCCCCACCTCTTCTCCACGAGCAGTACTTC. Translating gives CSATPPPLLHEQYF.

The gene calls are TRBV10-3 and TRBJ1-3, with 7 bases aligning to TRBD1. The CDR3 has 14 residues. With V trimmed by 10 bases and J by 1 base, 7 bases remained unmatched. From germline, CDR1 is ENHRY and CDR2 SYGVKD. The DNA for the CDR3 is TGTGCCACCCGGGACAGCAATTCTGGAAACACCATATATTTT. Encoded protein: CATRDSNSGNTIYF.

This clonotype was observed a few times. The chain carries TRBV9 and TRBJ2-2; 9 positions agree with TRBD1. CDR3 length: 15 residues. The germline V gene has CDR1 SGDLS and CDR2 YYNGEE. Unmatched junction bases numbered 5, after V lost 3 bases and J lost 5 bases. The CDR3 here is CASSGQGDRTGELFF. The CDR3 nucleotides are TGTGCCAGCAGCGGACAGGGGGATAGAACCGGGGAGCTGTTTTTT. Full variable domain (remainder filled in from reference TRBV9 and TRBJ2-2): DSGVTQTPKHLITATGQRVTLRCSPRSGDLSVYWYQQSLDQGLQFLIQYYNGEERAKGNILERFSAQQFPDLHSELNLSSLELGDSALYFCASSGQGDRTGELFFGEGSRLTVL.

This clonotype was observed many times. The chain combines TRBV12-3 or TRBV12-4 with TRBJ2-1, with D maybe TRBD2 (5 bases). The CDR3 is made up of 18 amino acids. Trimming left V 8 bases short and J 0 bases short, with 23 bases between. The CDR3, as DNA: TGTGCCAGCCACTTCGATACCCGGGGAGTCAGCTCCTACAATGAGCAGTTCTTC. It specifies CASHFDTRGVSSYNEQFF.

This clonotype has only a few counts. The chain joins TRBV12-3 or TRBV12-4 to TRBJ2-3, with a possible D match to TRBD2 (5 bases). V gave up 3 bases and J gave up 2 bases, with 9 bases separating them. This CDR3 region has 14 residues. CDR3 protein: CASSFSGFTDTQYF. For the CDR3, the DNA is TGTGCCAGCAGTTTCTCGGGGTTCACAGATACGCAGTATTTT.

The sample holds a few counts of this clonotype. The chain links TRBV27 to TRBJ2-2, with D tentatively TRBD1 (6 bases). The CDR3 spans 17 residues. Germline V gene lookup returns CDR1 MNHEY and CDR2 SMNVEV (reference sequence). V lost 3 bases, J lost 2 bases, and 16 bases lay in between. CDR3 nucleotide sequence: TGTGCCAGCAGTTTTTCAGGGGCCAACTCAAACACCGGGGAGCTGTTTTTT. This translates into CASSFSGANSNTGELFF.

This clonotype occurred a few times. The chain couples TRBV5-1 to TRBJ2-7; no definite D call. Deletions cut 0 bases from V and 2 bases from J, with 9 bases between. The CDR3 is 14 residues long. Germline loops: CDR1 SGHRS, CDR2 YFSETQ. CDR3 residues: CASSLEGIAYEQYF. In nucleotides, the CDR3 is TGCGCCAGCAGCTTGGAGGGAATCGCCTACGAGCAGTACTTC.

V usage is TRBV24-1 and J usage is TRBJ2-1; 7 bases map to TRBD2. This CDR3 contains 14 residues. Germline-derived CDR1 and CDR2 are KGHDR and SFDVKD. V was clipped by 6 bases and J by 7 bases; unmatched bases: 8. DNA of the CDR3: TGTGCCACCAGTTACAGCGGGACGGATAATGAGCAGTTCTTC. It is translated as CATSYSGTDNEQFF.

This clonotype was recorded at least ten times. CDR3 nucleotides: TGTGCCAGCAGATCAACAGGGGAAAAGACCCAGTACTTC. The encoded protein is CASRSTGEKTQYF. The V call is TRBV12-3 or TRBV12-4, the J call TRBJ2-5; 7 nucleotides agree with TRBD1. This CDR3 comprises 13 residues. V was clipped by 6 bases and J by 6 bases; unmatched bases: 7.

The chain employs TRBV7-9 and TRBJ1-2, with a weak D call TRBD1 (5 bases). The CDR3 is made up of 13 amino acids. Trimming shortened V by 1 base and J by 6 bases, and 9 bases separated the two germline ends. From germline, CDR1 is SEHNR and CDR2 FQNEAQ (reference sequence). The CDR3: CASSLERGDGYTF. In nucleotides, the CDR3 is TGTGCCAGCAGCTTAGAACGAGGGGATGGCTACACCTTC.

This chain connects TRBV12-3 or TRBV12-4 to TRBJ1-5; 7 bases are shared with TRBD1. This CDR3 spans 13 amino acids. After removal of 3 bases from V and 7 bases from J, the junction contained 3 bases not matched to a gene. CDR3 DNA: TGTGCCAGCAGTTTCGCACAGGGGCAGCCCCAGCATTTT. Protein sequence: CASSFAQGQPQHF.

This clonotype was seen only a few times. This chain connects TRBV5-6 to TRBJ1-1, with unresolved D. Germline-derived CDR1 and CDR2 are SGHDT and YYEEEE. V was clipped by 2 bases and J by 3 bases, with 11 bases between them. This CDR3 has 14 amino acids. The CDR3 loop is CASSLYYVHTEAFF. The CDR3 DNA follows: TGTGCCAGCAGCTTATATTACGTACACACTGAAGCTTTCTTT.